Sequencing of this T cell receptor beta chain was carried out in a study of T cells after yellow fever vaccination. Study as a whole: Libraries from low-cell-number fractions were prepared with the SMART-Seq v4 Ultra Low Input RNA kit. Findings and caveats of the study: Subsequent to the booster, the majority of primary-vaccination clones reappeared (96% CD4, about 90% CD8). Weaker, the secondary response had a peak occurring faster, on day 5 versus 15.

Template-switching 5'RACE yielded the TCR cDNA; a universal primer site and UMIs were added in the process. TCRdb called the 5' RACE reads again in MiXCR, with one record for every CDR3 protein. The sample holds 200,000 to 300,000 distinct CDR3 sequences; approximately 13% are singletons and the top ten take 0.4% to 0.55%. This clonotype has more than one count but fewer than ten. As yet, its antigen is unknown. This CDR3 contains 14 residues. Germline-derived CDR1 and CDR2 are SGHAT and FQNNGV. Trimming pared 2 bases from V and 2 bases from J, leaving 9 bases between. Material: CD4+ T cells sorted from PBMCs, obtained 45 days after the yellow fever booster vaccination. The sequence was collected from a man younger than 45 who received the YFV17D yellow fever vaccine. The V and J genes are TRBV11-2 and TRBJ1-2; D gene ambiguous. The CDR3 DNA follows: TGTGCCAGCAGCTTACGCGCAGGAAACTATGGCTACACCTTC. As protein: CASSLRAGNYGYTF.